This paragraph reports one TCR beta chain. Germline CDR1 is GTSNPN and CDR2 is SVGIG (reference sequence). Trimming stripped 1 base from V and 0 bases from J, with 6 bases between. The CDR3 totals 14 residues. This sample was included in a study of T-cell reconstitution after alpha-beta-depleted transplantation in children. Unique molecular identifiers were built into the TCRbeta library. Via MiXCR, TCRdb re-called the PCR reads, giving one row per CDR3 protein. The repertoire holds a few hundred thousand distinct CDR3 sequences, with 9.7% as singletons. The TCR sequence derives from a human donor who donated a stem cell graft to a child with SCID. Sequences were derived from PBMCs from the stem cell graft donor, sampled from the stem cell graft. This chain joins TRBV30 and TRBJ2-2; weak D call: TRBD1 (6 bases). The chain's CDR3 is CAWSGTANTGELFF. CDR3 in DNA: TGTGCCTGGAGTGGGACAGCGAACACCGGGGAGCTGTTTTTT.